This is a list of T cell receptor beta chains from one sample in a study of blood T cell repertoires in COVID-19. Some clones are missing from TCRdb's copy, which holds only in-frame ones; the method was immunoSEQ multiplex PCR. The top ten hold 15% to 20% of the sample, which has over 200,000 clones, 84% seen once. Sequenced sample: peripheral blood. The receptors shown here come from a woman older than 75 with active or convalescent COVID-19. Each CDR3 is given with its conserved first and last residue. D genes are given only for firm matches. Clone size, where shown, is once, few, many, or a class for clones that have expanded.

>TRBV19|TRBJ1-2|-|-
TGTGCCAGTAGTTTACAGGCGACCTATGGCTACACCTTC
CASSLQATYGYTF
>TRBV20-1|TRBJ1-2|-|-
TGCAGTGCTATCAGACTGGGTGGCTACACCTTC
CSAIRLGGYTF
>TRBV12-3/TRBV12-4|TRBJ1-1|TRBD1|-
TGTGCCAGCAGCTACAGGGGTTGGGCTTTCTTT
CASSYRGWAFF
>TRBV7-8|TRBJ2-1|TRBD2|-
TGTGCCAGCAGCGAAACTAGCGGGGGGTACAATGAGCAGTTCTTC
CASSETSGGYNEQFF
>TRBV9|TRBJ1-5|-|few
TGTGCCAGCAGCCAGTCCGATAGCAATCAGCCCCAGCATTTT
CASSQSDSNQPQHF
>TRBV6-2/TRBV6-3|TRBJ2-7|TRBD2|-
TGTGCCAGCAGTTATCGTCGAGATTACGGGACTAGCGGGAGGAACTACGAGCAGTACTTC
CASSYRRDYGTSGRNYEQYF
>TRBV6-2/TRBV6-3|TRBJ2-7|TRBD1|-
TGTGCCAGCAGACCTTTGCTACAGGGGTACACCGACGAGCAGTACTTC
CASRPLLQGYTDEQYF
>TRBV14|TRBJ2-5|TRBD1|-
TGTGCCAGCAGCCCCCAACGACAGGGGGCTCAGGAGACCCAGTACTTC
CASSPQRQGAQETQYF
>TRBV10-3|TRBJ2-3|-|-
TGTGCCATCAGTGAGTCGGGCAGCGGGAGCACAGATACGCAGTATTTT
CAISESGSGSTDTQYF
>TRBV6-6|TRBJ2-7|TRBD2|-
TGTGCCAGCAGCCAACCTGGGGGGGACGAGCAGTACTTC
CASSQPGGDEQYF
>TRBV27|TRBJ1-2|TRBD1|-
TGTGCCAGCAATAGGGGACAGGGGCGAGGGGGCTACACCTTC
CASNRGQGRGGYTF
>TRBV18|TRBJ1-1|-|few
TGTGCCAGCTCACCACCGGGGCGCACTGAAGCTTTCTTT
CASSPPGRTEAFF
>TRBV21-1|TRBJ2-1|-|-
TGTGCCAGCAGCTTCTTGACTAGCGACGCACACAATGAGCAGTTCTTC
CASSFLTSDAHNEQFF
>TRBV18|TRBJ1-5|-|-
TGTGCCAGCTCACCAGAGACCAGGGTCGGCAATCAGCCCCAGCATTTT
CASSPETRVGNQPQHF
>TRBV11-2|TRBJ1-6|-|few
TGTGCCAGCAGCGAGAGGTCGTCTAGGGGGGGTAATTCACCCCTCCACTTT
CASSERSSRGGNSPLHF
>TRBV2|TRBJ2-3|-|-
TGTGCCAGCGGGCAAACAGATACGCAGTATTTT
CASGQTDTQYF
>TRBV10-3|TRBJ1-1|TRBD1|few
TGTGCCATCAGGGGGACAGTGGAGAACACTGAAGCTTTCTTT
CAIRGTVENTEAFF
>TRBV30|TRBJ1-4|-|-
TGTGCCTGGAGTGTAGGGGGTTCTAATGAAAAACTGTTTTTT
CAWSVGGSNEKLFF
>TRBV30|TRBJ1-4|-|-
TGTGCCTGGAGTCCAAATAGCGGGGAAAAACTGTTTTTT
CAWSPNSGEKLFF
>TRBV5-4|TRBJ2-7|TRBD2|-
TGTGCCAGCAGCTTGGCGGGGGGCTCCTACGAGCAGTACTTC
CASSLAGGSYEQYF
>TRBV3-1/TRBV3-2|TRBJ2-5|-|-
TGTGCCAGCAGCCAGCGGTCCGTAGAGACCCAGTACTTC
CASSQRSVETQYF
>TRBV19|TRBJ2-2|-|few
TGTGCCAGTAGTATACCTCTTCAGCGACCGAACACCGGGGAGCTGTTTTTT
CASSIPLQRPNTGELFF
>TRBV7-2|TRBJ1-2|-|-
TGTGCCAGCAGCTTATCAAACAGCTACTATGGCTACACCTTC
CASSLSNSYYGYTF
>TRBV5-1|TRBJ2-7|-|-
TGCGCCAGCAATGGGCTACGATTCTTC
CASNGLRFF
>TRBV9|TRBJ2-1|TRBD1|-
TGTGCCAGCAGCCGACAGGGGTATAATGAGCAGTTCTTC
CASSRQGYNEQFF
>TRBV9|TRBJ2-7|TRBD1|once
TGTGCCAGCAGCGTAGGACAGGGCCGGACCTACGAGCAGTACTTC
CASSVGQGRTYEQYF
>TRBV5-1|TRBJ2-2|-|few
TGCGCCAGCAGCTTGGCCGTGGGGAGCCTCTCGGGCACCGGGGAGCTGTTTTTT
CASSLAVGSLSGTGELFF
>TRBV20-1|TRBJ1-2|-|-
TGCAGTGCTAGTAAGGGGAGGCCTAACTATGGCTACACCTTC
CSASKGRPNYGYTF
>TRBV27|TRBJ2-7|-|once
TGTGCCAGCAGACTAAGACAGGGGGCTTTAACCCTAGCGGGAGGTCCCTACGAGCAGTACTTC
CASRLRQGALTLAGGPYEQYF
>TRBV5-4|TRBJ2-3|TRBD2|-
TGTGCCAGCAGCTTGGAGGTTCGGCGGGGGGCGGGTAGCACAGATACGCAGTATTTT
CASSLEVRRGAGSTDTQYF
>TRBV5-1|TRBJ2-3|-|few
TGCGCCAGCAGCTTGAGCGGGAGCACAGATACGCAGTATTTT
CASSLSGSTDTQYF
>TRBV7-2|TRBJ2-3|TRBD2|-
TGTGCCAGCAGCTTAAGACTAGCGGGGCCCACCGATACGCAGTATTTT
CASSLRLAGPTDTQYF
>TRBV11-2|TRBJ1-3|-|once
TGTGCCAGCAGCTCAAAGACAGCTGGAAACACCATATATTTT
CASSSKTAGNTIYF
>TRBV4-2|TRBJ1-2|-|-
TGTGCCAGCAGCCAAGACCGGGGGGCGAGTGGCTACACCTTC
CASSQDRGASGYTF
>TRBV18|TRBJ2-3|-|-
TGTGCCAGCTCACCGAACGGGGATGGAGATACGCAGTATTTT
CASSPNGDGDTQYF
>TRBV7-2|TRBJ1-2|-|-
TGTGCCAGCAGCCCTCTGACAGAACTGGATGGCTACACCTTC
CASSPLTELDGYTF
>TRBV12-3/TRBV12-4|TRBJ1-2|-|-
TGTGCCAGCAGTCTCAGGGGCTACACCTTC
CASSLRGYTF
>TRBV11-2|TRBJ1-1|-|-
TGTGCCAGCAGCTTAGTATCGGGAAACACTGAAGCTTTCTTT
CASSLVSGNTEAFF
>TRBV30|TRBJ1-1|-|once
TGTGCCTGGAGTCAGAAATTGAACACTGAAGCTTTCTTT
CAWSQKLNTEAFF
>TRBV7-9|TRBJ1-2|TRBD1|-
TGTGCCAGCAGCTCGGACAGGGGGCTTGATGGCTACACCTTC
CASSSDRGLDGYTF
>TRBV5-1|TRBJ1-3|-|-
TGCGCCAGCAGCTTGGGTAGAAGCAACTCTGGAAACACCATATATTTT
CASSLGRSNSGNTIYF
>TRBV7-2|TRBJ1-6|TRBD1|-
TGTGCCAGCAGCTTACTTTTACAGGGGACACCCCTCCACTTT
CASSLLLQGTPLHF
>TRBV3-1/TRBV3-2|TRBJ2-1|TRBD2|-
TGTGCCAGCAGCCACTTAGGGAGCGGGGTCCACAATGAGCAGTTCTTC
CASSHLGSGVHNEQFF
>TRBV7-2|TRBJ2-2|TRBD2|once
TGTGCCAGCAGCTTGGTGGGACTAGCGACCGGGGAGCTGTTTTTT
CASSLVGLATGELFF
>TRBV15|TRBJ2-7|-|-
TGTGCCACCTCCAGCGGAGCCCTATCCTACGAGCAGTACTTC
CATSSGALSYEQYF
>TRBV29-1|TRBJ1-5|-|-
TGCAGCGTTTGGACTTGGGGTCAGCCCCAGCATTTT
CSVWTWGQPQHF
>TRBV6-6|TRBJ1-5|-|-
TGTGCCAGCAGTTACTGGGGGGTAGGGCAGCCCCAGCATTTT
CASSYWGVGQPQHF
>TRBV5-1|TRBJ2-3|-|-
TGCGCCAGCAGCAGCAGGGTCGGGAGTCGCACAGATACGCAGTATTTT
CASSSRVGSRTDTQYF